The 11 T cell receptor beta chains listed next were all sequenced from one sample in a study of regulatory T cells in long-lasting Graves disease. Assembly of TCR beta libraries relied on iRepertoire HTBI primers together with Arm-PCR of CDR3 regions. From the multiplex PCR reads, TCRdb called clonotypes with MiXCR, one entry per CDR3 protein. The sample holds 200,000 to 250,000 distinct CDR3 sequences, around 20% seen once. Time point meaning: newly diagnosed GD, antithyroid drugs for less than 3 months. Construction of the TCR library relied on RNA isolated from PBMCs. Source: peripheral blood mononuclear cells (PBMCs), taken at new diagnosis, from a patient treated with antithyroid drugs. The receptors were sampled from a female donor with Graves disease.

In this sample, this clonotype turned up many times. The rearrangement links TRBV2 to TRBJ2-1; no reliable D call. V was pared by 5 bases and J by 12 bases, with 11 bases between. This CDR3 region has 11 residues. CDR1 and CDR2 from the germline V gene are SNHLY and FYNNEI. The CDR3 protein is CASSWTLGQFF. CDR3 in DNA: TGTGCCAGCAGTTGGACCCTGGGGCAGTTCTTC. Complete variable domain (other parts from reference TRBV2 and TRBJ2-1): EPEVTQTPSHQVTQMGQEVILRCVPISNHLYFYWYRQILGQKVEFLVSFYNNEISEKSEIFDDQFSVERPDGSNFTLKIRSTKLEDSAMYFCASSWTLGQFFGPGTRLTVL.

Many counts were recorded for this clonotype. This chain joins TRBV20-1 and TRBJ2-7; D perhaps matches TRBD1 (6 bases). Germline CDR1 DFQATT, CDR2 SNEGSKA (reference sequence). V shed 1 base and J shed 4 bases, with 17 bases lying between them. The CDR3 is made up of 15 amino acids. The CDR3 sequence: CSARGQTGLGYEQYF. In DNA, the CDR3 is TGCAGTGCTAGAGGACAGACAGGTCTTGGATACGAGCAGTACTTC.

This clonotype was observed a handful of times. V usage is TRBV5-4 and J usage is TRBJ2-5; D possibly corresponds to TRBD2 (5 bases). Trimming stripped 3 bases from V and 5 bases from J, with 20 bases between. The CDR3 loop spans 16 amino acids. Germline CDR1 reads SGHNT; CDR2 reads YYREEE (reference sequence). The CDR3 spells CASSSTSSGVGETQYF. CDR3 bases: TGTGCCAGCAGCTCCACCAGTTCCGGGGTGGGCGAGACCCAGTACTTC.

The gene calls are TRBV20-1 and TRBJ2-3; D perhaps matches TRBD2 (6 bases). Germline V CDR1 and CDR2: DFQATT, SNEGSKA (reference sequence). V was trimmed by 6 bases and J by 2 bases, leaving 15 bases between them. This CDR3 comprises 14 residues. The CDR3 DNA reads as TGCAGTGCAGCGGGTAGGGGTTACACAGATACGCAGTATTTT. Its translation is CSAAGRGYTDTQYF.

Many counts were recorded for this clonotype. V usage is TRBV5-1 and J usage is TRBJ2-3; D remains unclear. With 2 bases removed from V and 0 bases from J, the gap between germline ends came to 4 bases. The germline gives CDR1 SGHRS, CDR2 YFSETQ. This CDR3 region has 13 residues. CDR3 region: CASSFPSTDTQYF. As DNA, the CDR3 is TGCGCCAGCAGCTTTCCTAGCACAGATACGCAGTATTTT.

This clonotype was seen ten or more times. The V gene is TRBV19, the J gene TRBJ2-1; tentatively, D is TRBD2 (5 bases). The CDR3 runs to 13 residues. The germline CDR1 and CDR2 sequences are LNHDA and SQIVND (reference sequence). V was cut by 3 bases and J by 8 bases, with 11 bases left in between. CDR3 DNA: TGTGCCAGTAGTATGGTGGAGGACGATGAGCAGTTCTTC. Its protein product is CASSMVEDDEQFF.

Remarks on this clonotype: This may be a read error, as it is one base from a much larger clone. The CDR3 DNA is TGCAGTGCAACCCAGGGGACAGCCAAAAGCATTCAGTACTTC. Its protein is CSATQGTAKSIQYF. The genes are TRBV20-1 and TRBJ2-4, with 7 positions matching TRBD1. The CDR3 is 14 amino acids. CDR1 is DFQATT, CDR2 SNEGSKA, per germline (reference sequence).

In its sample, this clonotype was seen a few times. The gene calls are TRBV9 and TRBJ2-1, with 15 bases fitting TRBD2. CDR1 is SGDLS, CDR2 YYNGEE, per germline. V lost 3 bases and J lost 5; bases outside the gene matches: 9. There are 18 residues in the CDR3. CDR3 residues: CASSAGLAGGFGNNEQFF. As DNA, the CDR3 is TGTGCCAGCAGCGCCGGACTAGCGGGAGGGTTTGGAAACAATGAGCAGTTCTTC.

In the case of this clonotype: This likely stems from a read error, as it lies one base from a far larger clone. The CDR3 end shows no conserved phenylalanine or tryptophan, and so a read error is likely. This chain links TRBV3-1 with TRBJ1-5; D is unresolved. V was trimmed by 2 bases and J by 3 bases, leaving 5 bases between them. CDR1 and CDR2 from the germline V gene are LGHDT and YNNKEL (reference sequence). The CDR3 covers 13 residues. CDR3 DNA sequence: TGTGCCAGCAGCCAACCACTCAATCAGCCCCAGCATTCT. Its protein is CASSQPLNQPQHS.

This chain uses TRBV9 with TRBJ1-1; D is unresolved. V was clipped by 0 bases and J by 8 bases, with 8 bases between them. CDR1 and CDR2 (germline): SGDLS, YYNGEE. CDR3 size: 12 residues. The DNA of the CDR3 is TGTGCCAGCAGCGTAGGAAAAGGGGAAGCTTTCTTT. Translating it yields CASSVGKGEAFF.

This chain uses TRBV20-1 with TRBJ2-5, with TRBD2 identical over 7 bases. The CDR3 is 15 residues long. Germline values: CDR1 DFQATT, CDR2 SNEGSKA (reference sequence). V gave up 1 base and J gave up 2 bases; unmatched junction bases: 7. CDR3 protein: CSARVGGRGQETQYF. For the CDR3, the DNA is TGCAGTGCTAGAGTCGGGGGGAGGGGACAAGAGACCCAGTACTTC.